This TCR beta chain was identified during a study of blood T cell repertoires in COVID-19. Looking at the study overall: Researchers got acute and convalescent COVID-19 samples from the United States, Italy and Spain.

In the authors' methods: From reference gene primer amplification, estimates of nucleated cell counts were derived. Libraries were prepared by immunoSEQ multiplex PCR; TCRdb keeps only in-frame clonotypes and omits some of them. The V and J calls and clone size come from that table; D and trimming were worked out from the DNA. The sample lists tens of thousands of clones; approximately 90% were seen once. The TCR was taken from a woman in her sixties with active COVID-19. The sequenced sample was peripheral blood.

CDR3 bases: TGCGCCAGCAGCTTGGTTGCCAAAGGAGGAAGCACAGATACGCAGTATTTT. This codes for CASSLVAKGGSTDTQYF. The chain joins TRBV5-1 to TRBJ2-3, with D possibly matching TRBD2 (5 bases). The germline V and J ends were trimmed by 0 bases and 0 bases, with 14 bases remaining between them. The CDR3 runs 17 residues. Germline V gene lookup returns CDR1 SGHRS and CDR2 YFSETQ. The full variable domain, in which reference TRBV5-1 and TRBJ2-3 provide the parts outside the CDR3, is KAGVTQTPRYLIKTRGQQVTLSCSPISGHRSVSWYQQTPGQGLQFLFEYFSETQRNKGNFPGRFSGRQFSNSRSEMNVSTLELGDSALYLCASSLVAKGGSTDTQYFGPGTRLTVL.